This TCR beta chain was recovered during a study of blood T cells in healthy people across ages. Findings of the study overall: It was held that the diversity estimates obtained from one million T cells were underestimates.

Each donor had around 10 milliliters of peripheral blood drawn. This CDR3 comprises 16 residues. Germline-derived CDR1 and CDR2 are SEHNR and FQNEAQ (reference sequence). Trimming pared 5 bases from V and 5 bases from J, leaving 21 bases between. A J-beta primer mix and a sample-barcoded 5' primer were used in a second PCR of about 7 to 11 cycles. Unique molecular identifiers of 12 random nucleotides labeled each cDNA. Each CDR3 protein gets one entry after TCRdb re-called the 5' RACE reads with MiXCR. Here the sample spans about 1,600,000 distinct CDR3 sequences, roughly 40% being singletons. This clonotype was recorded a few times. Its antigen is unknown.

The gene calls are TRBV7-9 and TRBJ1-2, with D hard to call. This receptor was obtained from a young woman in good health. Sequenced material: blood. The CDR3 sequence: CASSPTRLLLIYGYTF. CDR3 nucleotide sequence: TGTGCCAGCAGCCCCACCCGGCTCCTCCTTATTTATGGCTACACCTTC.